The clone carrying this T cell receptor (beta chain) has a single count. The data derive from a study of blood T cell repertoires in COVID-19. Study-level background: The origin of the acute and convalescent COVID-19 samples was the United States, Italy and Spain. T cells, B-cell-depleted T cells, or PBMCs supplied cDNA or gDNA.

In the original workflow: Amplifying reference gene primers gave estimates of nucleated cell counts. Profiled with immunoSEQ multiplex PCR; TCRdb holds only in-frame clones, not every one. The V and J calls and clone size were taken over from that table, and D and trimming were inferred from the DNA. The data hold 90,000 to 100,000 clones, with 75% to 85% observed a single time. After removal of 5 bases from V and 6 bases from J, the junction contained 9 bases not matched to a gene. The CDR3 has 16 amino acids. Germline V gives CDR1 SGHTA, CDR2 FQGTGA. The specimen was peripheral blood. This clonotype originated in a man between 60 and 75 years old with acute or convalescent COVID-19. The V gene is TRBV7-3, the J gene TRBJ2-2; 10 bases line up with TRBD2. CDR3 nucleotides: TGTGCCAGCAGCCCCCTGGTAGCGGGGGGTTCCGGGGAGCTGTTTTTT. As protein: CASSPLVAGGSGELFF.